One sample yielded the 20 T cell receptor beta chains listed below, sequenced in a study of cytomegalovirus exposure and HLA in healthy donors. The PCR made use of 60 Vbeta and 13 Jbeta primers. Profiled with immunoSEQ multiplex PCR; TCRdb holds only in-frame clones, not every one. Here the sample spans about 170,000 clones, around 83% being singletons. Material for sequencing was PBMCs. The origin of the receptors is a man between 25 and 39 years old in good health and CMV-seropositive.

The V and J genes are TRBV6-5 and TRBJ2-1, with TRBD2 as a possible D gene (5 bases). The CDR3 runs to 13 residues. Per germline, CDR1 MNHEY and CDR2 SVGAGI. The V gene lost 2 bases and the J gene lost 8 bases, with 10 bases spanning the gap. For the CDR3, the DNA is TGTGCCAGCAGTTACGGGAGAGAGGATGAGCAGTTCTTC. It is translated as CASSYGREDEQFF.

The chain recombines TRBV6-5 with TRBJ2-5; 8 bases agree with TRBD1. The CDR3 consists of 14 residues. V shed 5 bases, J shed 4 bases, and the junction held 6 bases outside the gene matches. The germline CDR1 and CDR2 sequences are MNHEY and SVGAGI. Here the CDR3 reads CASSQGQGGETQYF. Here the CDR3 DNA reads TGTGCCAGCAGTCAAGGACAGGGAGGAGAGACCCAGTACTTC.

The V gene is TRBV18, the J gene TRBJ1-5; unclear D gene. This CDR3 contains 13 residues. Between the trimmed V and J ends, which lost 3 bases and 9 bases, there was a span of 12 bases. Germline-derived CDR1 and CDR2 are KGHSH and LQKENI. CDR3 residues: CASSPGETRPQHF. CDR3 nucleotide sequence: TGTGCCAGCTCACCCGGGGAAACGCGGCCCCAGCATTTT.

This sequence joins TRBV6-4 and TRBJ2-1; possibly TRBD2 for D (6 bases). Trimming stripped 7 bases from V and 3 bases from J, with 13 bases between. Germline V CDR1 and CDR2: MRHNA, SNTAGT. This CDR3 region has 14 residues. CDR3 residues: CASKASASYNEQFF. CDR3 DNA: TGTGCCAGCAAGGCTAGCGCGAGCTACAATGAGCAGTTCTTC.

The rearrangement links TRBV25-1 to TRBJ2-5; 8 bases line up with TRBD2. V was pared by 2 bases and J by 5 bases, with 7 bases of the junction left unmatched. Germline CDR1 and CDR2: MGHDK and SYGVNS. This CDR3 has 15 residues. Here the CDR3 DNA reads TGTGCCAGCAGTGAAGGGACTAGTATTTTGGAGACCCAGTACTTC. It translates to CASSEGTSILETQYF.

This chain links TRBV5-5 with TRBJ2-5; 10 nucleotides line up with TRBD1. In germline, CDR1 is SGHKS, CDR2 YYEKEE (reference sequence). V trimming: 4 bases; J trimming: 3 bases; junction bases outside the gene matches: 15. CDR3 length: 18 amino acids. CDR3: CASSRPGTGVRGKETQYF. The CDR3, as DNA: TGTGCCAGCAGCCGTCCCGGGACAGGGGTTAGGGGTAAAGAGACCCAGTACTTC.

The V call is TRBV7-6, the J call TRBJ2-1; 7 nucleotides agree with TRBD2. Germline CDR1 is SGHVS and CDR2 is FNYEAQ. Trimming at V came to 0 bases and at J to 2 bases, leaving 10 bases not matched to a gene. The CDR3 length is 18 residues. CDR3 nucleotides: TGTGCCAGCAGCTTAGCGTGGGGCGGGAGTACCCCCTACAATGAGCAGTTCTTC. Protein sequence: CASSLAWGGSTPYNEQFF.

This sequence joins TRBV7-8 and TRBJ1-2, with 7 bases aligning to TRBD1. V dropped 6 bases and J dropped 3; count of bases not matched to a gene: 4. This CDR3 has 13 amino acids. Germline V gene data show CDR1 as SGHVS and CDR2 as FQNEAQ. CDR3 loop: CASSTDRDYGYTF. CDR3 nucleotides: TGTGCCAGCAGTACAGACAGGGACTATGGCTACACCTTC. The full variable domain, completed using reference TRBV7-8 and TRBJ1-2, is GAGVSQSPRYKVAKRGQDVALRCDPISGHVSLFWYQQALGQGPEFLTYFQNEAQLDKSGLPSDRFFAERPEGSVSTLKIQRTQQEDSAVYLCASSTDRDYGYTFGSGTRLTVV.

The genes are TRBV13 and TRBJ1-2; D may be TRBD1 (5 bases). V lost 5 bases and J 4 bases, leaving 11 bases between the germline ends. Germline CDR1 reads PRHDT; CDR2 reads FYEKMQ (reference sequence). The length of the CDR3 is 13 residues. CDR3 amino acids: CASSPGIFYGYTF. The CDR3 DNA follows: TGTGCCAGCAGCCCAGGGATCTTCTATGGCTACACCTTC.

V and J are TRBV6-5 and TRBJ2-1; weak D call: TRBD1 (6 bases). The CDR3 is 12 residues long. The V end lost 6 bases, the J end lost 6 bases, and 9 bases lay between the germline ends. The germline CDR1 and CDR2 sequences are MNHEY and SVGAGI. Here the CDR3 reads CASSRGGNEQFF. In DNA form, the CDR3 reads TGTGCCAGCAGCCGAGGGGGCAATGAGCAGTTCTTC.

This chain joins TRBV7-2 and TRBJ1-2, with D possibly being TRBD1 (6 bases). V was trimmed by 2 bases and J by 6 bases, leaving 10 bases between them. The germline V gene encodes CDR1 SGHTA and CDR2 FQGNSA. The CDR3 is made up of 13 amino acids. The CDR3 spells CASSLTTGDGYTF. The CDR3 DNA follows: TGTGCCAGCAGCTTAACGACAGGTGATGGCTACACCTTC.

The chain links TRBV7-2 to TRBJ2-3; 12 nucleotides match TRBD2. The CDR3 covers 17 residues. The V and J ends lost 2 bases and 1 base, in that order; junction bases with no gene match: 4. Germline CDR1 and CDR2: SGHTA and FQGNSA. CDR3 nucleotides: TGTGCCAGCAGCTTACTAGCGGGAGGGGGTGGCACAGATACGCAGTATTTT. As protein: CASSLLAGGGGTDTQYF.

V usage is TRBV5-1 and J usage is TRBJ1-4; a possible D gene is TRBD1 (5 bases). Germline V gene sequence: CDR1 SGHRS, CDR2 YFSETQ. The length of the CDR3 is 16 residues. V dropped 1 base and J dropped 3 bases, with 13 bases sitting between them. The CDR3 sequence: CASSLIASTANEKLFF. The CDR3 region has the DNA TGCGCCAGCAGCTTGATCGCGTCGACAGCTAATGAAAAACTGTTTTTT.

With respect to this clone: Possible read error: a much larger clone is one base away. This chain connects TRBV11-2 to TRBJ2-3, with 11 positions matching TRBD2. The CDR3 spans 15 residues. V lost 5 bases, J lost 0 bases, and 1 base stayed unmatched. CDR1 is SGHAT, CDR2 FQNNGV, per germline. CDR3 sequence reads: CASSRTSGSTDTQYF. DNA of the CDR3: TGTGCCAGCAGCAGGACTAGCGGGAGCACAGATACGCAGTATTTT.

With respect to this clone: A read error may account for a junction end that differs from germline. V gene TRBV20-1 combines with J gene TRBJ2-1; 12 positions agree with TRBD2. The CDR3 is 11 amino acids. CDR1 and CDR2 from the germline V gene are DFQATT and SNEGSKA (reference sequence). The CDR3 nucleotides are TGTTCTAGCGGGAGGGCCGCCGAGCAGTTCTTC. Its translation is CSSGRAAEQFF.

The chain has TRBV5-8 and TRBJ1-5; no clear D. Germline CDR1 reads SGHTS; CDR2 reads YDEGEE. This CDR3 spans 15 amino acids. V lost 2 bases and J lost 0, with 9 bases in between. The CDR3 sequence is CASSFEVYSNQPQHF. In DNA form, the CDR3 reads TGTGCCAGCAGCTTTGAGGTATATAGCAATCAGCCCCAGCATTTT. Combining the CDR3 with reference TRBV5-8 and TRBJ1-5 gives the whole variable domain EAGVTQSPTHLIKTRGQQATLRCSPISGHTSVYWYQQALGLGLQFLLWYDEGEERNRGNFPPRFSGRQFPNYSSELNVNALELEDSALYLCASSFEVYSNQPQHFGDGTRLSIL.

J is TRBJ2-3 and V is TRBV19; D is possibly TRBD2 (6 bases). Germline V CDR1 and CDR2: LNHDA, SQIVND (reference sequence). V shed 10 bases and J shed 6 bases, with 17 bases lying between them. This CDR3 region has 13 residues. Written as DNA, the CDR3 is TGTGCCATCAAGGGAGGAGGCTCCGATACGCAGTATTTT. Protein: CAIKGGGSDTQYF.

This chain uses TRBV5-1 with TRBJ2-7; D uncertain. The germline gives CDR1 SGHRS, CDR2 YFSETQ. With 0 bases removed from V and 0 bases from J, the gap between germline ends came to 7 bases. The CDR3 has 14 residues. CDR3 sequence reads: CASSLGGSSYEQYV. Written as DNA, the CDR3 is TGCGCCAGCAGCTTGGGAGGTTCCTCCTACGAGCAGTACGTC.

The chain is built from TRBV5-6 and TRBJ2-5; D possibly corresponds to TRBD2 (6 bases). The germline CDR1 and CDR2 sequences are SGHDT and YYEEEE. The CDR3 has 15 amino acids. Trimming removed 0 bases at V and 2 bases at J, with 11 bases between. This chain's CDR3 is CASSLVGGTQETQYF. CDR3 in DNA: TGTGCCAGCAGCTTGGTCGGGGGTACTCAAGAGACCCAGTACTTC.

V and J are TRBV15 and TRBJ2-6; 10 nucleotides line up with TRBD1. From germline, CDR1 is LNHNV and CDR2 YYDKDF (reference sequence). The J segment lost 3 bases and the V segment lost 8 bases, leaving 7 bases of the junction unmatched. This CDR3 contains 16 residues. The CDR3 bases are TGTGCCACCGGGGACAGGGGAGTTGGTGGGGCCAACGTCCTGACTTTC. This encodes CATGDRGVGGANVLTF.